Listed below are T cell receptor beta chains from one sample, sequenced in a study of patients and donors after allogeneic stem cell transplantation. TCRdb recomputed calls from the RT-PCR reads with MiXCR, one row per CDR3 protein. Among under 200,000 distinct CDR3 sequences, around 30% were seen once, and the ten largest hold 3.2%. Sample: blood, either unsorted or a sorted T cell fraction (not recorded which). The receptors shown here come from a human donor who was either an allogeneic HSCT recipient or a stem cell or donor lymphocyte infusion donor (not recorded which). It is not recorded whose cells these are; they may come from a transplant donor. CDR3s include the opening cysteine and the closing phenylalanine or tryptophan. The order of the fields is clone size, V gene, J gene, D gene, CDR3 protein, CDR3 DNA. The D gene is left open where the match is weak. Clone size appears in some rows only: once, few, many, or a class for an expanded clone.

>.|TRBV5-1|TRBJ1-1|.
CASSLWGASTEAFF
TGCGCCAGCAGCTTGTGGGGGGCGAGCACTGAAGCTTTCTTT
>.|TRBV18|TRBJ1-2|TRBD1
CASSPRTGWGYGYTF
TGTGCCAGCTCCCCACGGACAGGATGGGGTTATGGCTACACCTTC
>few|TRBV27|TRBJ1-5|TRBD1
CASTSTGGVQPQHF
TGTGCCAGCACTTCAACAGGGGGCGTTCAGCCCCAGCATTTT
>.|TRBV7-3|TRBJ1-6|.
CASLLGRLSSYNSPLHF
TGTGCCAGTCTACTAGGACGCTTAAGCTCCTATAATTCACCCCTCCACTTT
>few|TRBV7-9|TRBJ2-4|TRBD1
CASSLGGWTGTSIQYF
TGTGCCAGCAGCCTTGGTGGGTGGACAGGGACGAGCATTCAGTACTTC
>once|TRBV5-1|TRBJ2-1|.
CASRPESSYNEQFF
TGCGCCAGCCGCCCCGAGAGCTCCTACAATGAGCAGTTCTTC
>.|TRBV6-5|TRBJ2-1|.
CASSYFGLGRNEQFF
TGTGCCAGCAGTTACTTCGGTTTGGGCAGGAATGAGCAGTTCTTC
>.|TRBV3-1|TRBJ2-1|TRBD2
CASSQDGGRGDEQFF
TGTGCCAGCAGCCAAGATGGCGGGAGGGGCGATGAGCAGTTCTTC
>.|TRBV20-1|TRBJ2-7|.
CSARGPMGPTYEQYF
TGCAGTGCTAGAGGCCCGATGGGGCCGACCTACGAGCAGTACTTC
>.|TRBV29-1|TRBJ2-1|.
CSVEGPLGWGEQFF
TGCAGCGTTGAAGGACCCCTCGGATGGGGTGAGCAGTTCTTC
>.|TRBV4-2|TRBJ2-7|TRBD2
CASSQGGGGYEQYF
TGTGCCAGCAGCCAAGGGGGCGGGGGCTACGAGCAGTACTTC
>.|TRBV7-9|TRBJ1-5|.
CASSSQTENQPQHF
TGTGCCAGCAGCTCCCAGACAGAAAATCAGCCCCAGCATTTT
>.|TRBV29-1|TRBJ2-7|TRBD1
CSVGPRTGGYEQYF
TGCAGCGTCGGGCCCCGGACAGGGGGCTACGAGCAGTACTTC
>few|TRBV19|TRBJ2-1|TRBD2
CASRKPGLAGANEQFF
TGTGCCAGTAGAAAACCGGGACTAGCGGGAGCGAATGAGCAGTTCTTC
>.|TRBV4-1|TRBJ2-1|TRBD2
CASSQDKRDGRVYNEQFF
TGCGCCAGCAGCCAAGATAAGAGGGACGGGAGGGTTTACAATGAGCAGTTCTTC
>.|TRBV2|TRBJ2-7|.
CASRGRSYEQYF
TGTGCCAGCCGGGGTAGATCCTACGAGCAGTACTTC
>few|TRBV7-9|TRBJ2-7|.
CASSLGATIEQYF
TGTGCCAGCAGCCTAGGGGCAACGATCGAGCAGTACTTC
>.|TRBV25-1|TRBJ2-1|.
CASRATTGWSYNEQFF
TGTGCCAGCAGGGCGACCACAGGGTGGTCCTACAATGAGCAGTTCTTC
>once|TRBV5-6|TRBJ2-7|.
CASSPGGAAEYF
TGTGCCAGCAGCCCGGGCGGTGCTGCGGAGTACTTC
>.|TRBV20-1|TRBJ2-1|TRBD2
CSARDNLAGDNEQFF
TGCAGTGCTAGAGATAACCTAGCGGGAGACAATGAGCAGTTCTTC
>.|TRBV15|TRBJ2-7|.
CATSPTSSYEQYF
TGTGCCACCAGCCCCACGTCCTCCTACGAGCAGTACTTC
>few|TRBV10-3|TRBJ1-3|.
CAISAAGRSGNTIYF
TGTGCCATCAGTGCCGCAGGGAGATCTGGAAACACCATATATTTT
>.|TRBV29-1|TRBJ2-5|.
CSVDVGAVETQYF
TGCAGCGTTGATGTGGGGGCGGTGGAGACCCAGTACTTC
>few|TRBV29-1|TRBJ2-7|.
CSVDLGRGYEQYF
TGCAGCGTAGACCTCGGAAGGGGTTACGAGCAGTACTTC
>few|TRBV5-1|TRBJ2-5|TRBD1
CASSRDRGQETQYF
TGCGCCAGCAGCCGGGACAGAGGACAAGAGACCCAGTACTTC
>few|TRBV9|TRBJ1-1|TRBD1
CASSVALTGGGVDTEAFF
TGTGCCAGCAGCGTAGCCCTGACAGGGGGCGGGGTGGACACTGAAGCTTTCTTT
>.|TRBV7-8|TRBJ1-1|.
CASSLNFGHRLGYTEAFF
TGTGCCAGCAGCTTAAACTTTGGTCACAGGCTTGGGTACACTGAAGCTTTCTTT
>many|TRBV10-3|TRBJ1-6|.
CAISESGGFGSPLHF
TGTGCCATCAGTGAGTCGGGAGGGTTCGGGTCACCCCTCCACTTT
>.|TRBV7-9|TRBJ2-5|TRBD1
CASSTRDRNVQETQYF
TGTGCCAGCAGCACACGGGACAGGAACGTACAAGAGACCCAGTACTTC
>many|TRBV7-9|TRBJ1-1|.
CASSLQGIFAEAFF
TGTGCCAGCAGCTTACAGGGGATATTCGCTGAAGCTTTCTTT
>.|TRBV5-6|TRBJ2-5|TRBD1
CASSNPSTGGWETQYF
TGTGCCAGCAGCAATCCATCGACAGGGGGCTGGGAGACCCAGTACTTC
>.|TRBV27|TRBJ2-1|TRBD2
CASSLVAGGWYNEQFF
TGTGCCAGCAGTTTAGTTGCGGGAGGGTGGTACAATGAGCAGTTCTTC
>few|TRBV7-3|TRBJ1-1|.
CASSLAAGTNTEAFF
TGTGCCAGCAGCTTAGCGGCAGGGACGAACACTGAAGCTTTCTTT
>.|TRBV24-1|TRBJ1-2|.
CATSDSNRGLRDGYTF
TGTGCCACCAGTGATAGCAATAGAGGGCTTAGAGATGGCTACACCTTC
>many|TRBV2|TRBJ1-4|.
CASSEKEGRPNEKLFF
TGTGCCAGCAGTGAAAAAGAGGGACGGCCTAATGAAAAACTGTTTTTT
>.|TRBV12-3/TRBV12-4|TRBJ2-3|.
CASRSSGPWFTDTQYF
TGTGCCAGCAGGTCCTCGGGGCCCTGGTTCACAGATACGCAGTATTTT
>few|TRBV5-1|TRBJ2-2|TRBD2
CASSLEGLAVTGELFF
TGCGCCAGCAGCTTGGAGGGACTAGCGGTAACCGGGGAGCTGTTTTTT
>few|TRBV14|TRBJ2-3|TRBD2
CASSQERTSLTDTQYF
TGTGCCAGCAGCCAAGAAAGGACTAGCCTCACAGATACGCAGTATTTT
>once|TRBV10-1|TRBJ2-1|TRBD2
CASSESSGSSEQFF
TGCGCCAGCAGTGAGTCTAGCGGGAGTAGTGAGCAGTTCTTC
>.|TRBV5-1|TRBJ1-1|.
CASRRRDGTQNTEAFF
TGCGCCAGCAGACGCCGGGACGGAACCCAGAACACTGAAGCTTTCTTT
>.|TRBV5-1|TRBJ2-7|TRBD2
CASSLAPSGASYEQYF
TGCGCCAGCAGCTTGGCCCCTAGCGGGGCCTCCTACGAGCAGTACTTC
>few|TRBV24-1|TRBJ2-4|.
CATTSRGGEHIQYF
TGTGCCACCACCTCACGAGGGGGAGAACACATTCAGTACTTC
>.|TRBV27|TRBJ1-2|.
CASSFAYTHYGYTF
TGTGCCAGCAGTTTCGCCTATACTCACTATGGCTACACCTTC
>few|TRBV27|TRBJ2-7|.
CASSFGRSYEQYF
TGTGCCAGCAGTTTTGGGCGCTCCTACGAGCAGTACTTC
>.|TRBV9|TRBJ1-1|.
CASSEGGRTEAFF
TGTGCCAGCAGCGAAGGGGGAAGGACTGAAGCTTTCTTT
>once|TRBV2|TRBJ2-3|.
CASNERAGGTDTQYF
TGTGCCAGCAACGAAAGAGCAGGGGGCACAGATACGCAGTATTTT
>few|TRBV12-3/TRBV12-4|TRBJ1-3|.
CASSLWYTIYF
TGTGCCAGCTCCCTTTGGTACACCATATATTTT
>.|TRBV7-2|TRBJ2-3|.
CASSPAVSDTQYF
TGTGCCAGCAGCCCAGCGGTCTCGGATACGCAGTATTTT
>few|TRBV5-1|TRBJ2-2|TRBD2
CASSSLAGGNGELFF
TGCGCCAGCAGCTCGTTAGCGGGAGGCAACGGGGAGCTGTTTTTT
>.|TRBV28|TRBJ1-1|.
CASSLAGSMNTEAFF
TGTGCCAGCAGTTTGGCAGGGAGTATGAACACTGAAGCTTTCTTT
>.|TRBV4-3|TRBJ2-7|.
CASSQGLGTSYEQYF
TGCGCCAGCAGCCAAGGCCTCGGAACCTCCTACGAGCAGTACTTC
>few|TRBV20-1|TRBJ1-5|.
CSARPPGAGRFQPQHF
TGCAGTGCTAGACCTCCCGGGGCCGGACGTTTTCAGCCCCAGCATTTT
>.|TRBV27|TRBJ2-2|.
CASSSPAGTGELFF
TGTGCCAGCAGTTCCCCCGCAGGCACCGGGGAGCTGTTTTTT
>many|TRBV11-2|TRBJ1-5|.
CASSLEGGFNQPQHF
TGTGCCAGCAGCTTAGAAGGGGGTTTTAATCAGCCCCAGCATTTT
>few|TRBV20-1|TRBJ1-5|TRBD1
CSAGDRGSNQPQHF
TGCAGTGCTGGGGACAGGGGGAGCAATCAGCCCCAGCATTTT
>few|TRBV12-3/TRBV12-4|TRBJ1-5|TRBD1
CASSSPGTGSNQPQHF
TGTGCCAGCAGTTCCCCCGGGACAGGTAGCAATCAGCCCCAGCATTTT